One and the same sample provided the 21 T cell receptor beta chains below, sequenced in a study of blood T cell repertoires in COVID-19. Sequencing used immunoSEQ multiplex PCR; TCRdb keeps in-frame clones, though not all of them. The data hold over 200,000 clones, with less than 85% observed a single time. The sample comprised PBMCs or T cells enriched from blood (not recorded which). These receptor sequences come from a man between 60 and 75 years old who had recovered from COVID-19.

The chain employs TRBV27 and TRBJ1-6; 7 nucleotides align to TRBD1. CDR1 and CDR2 (germline): MNHEY, SMNVEV (reference sequence). Losses at the gene ends were 8 bases for V and 4 bases for J; bases not matched to a gene: 11. The CDR3 is 16 residues long. The CDR3 nucleotides are TGTGCCAGCCGGACAGGAAGCGACCTATATAATTCACCCCTCCACTTT. It translates to CASRTGSDLYNSPLHF.

Here the CDR3 reads CASSPTDGGQGYGYTF. CDR3 DNA: TGTGCCAGCTCACCCACCGACGGGGGGCAGGGCTATGGCTACACCTTC. The chain couples TRBV18 to TRBJ1-2; TRBD1 might be the D (6 bases). The CDR3 is made up of 16 amino acids. Germline CDR1 is KGHSH and CDR2 is LQKENI. V was pared by 3 bases and J by 4 bases, with 18 bases between.

This clone was detected only a few times. The V and J genes are TRBV5-1 and TRBJ1-1; 7 bases match TRBD1. The ends lost 4 bases at V and 1 base at J; junction bases unmatched: 7. Germline CDR1 and CDR2: SGHRS and YFSETQ. The CDR3 is 15 amino acids. The CDR3 sequence: CASSIRQGKNTEAFF. CDR3 coding DNA: TGCGCCAGCAGCATACGACAGGGAAAGAACACTGAAGCTTTCTTT.

This chain links TRBV6-5 with TRBJ2-5; the D gene is possibly TRBD2 (7 bases). Germline V lookup: CDR1 MNHEY, CDR2 SVGAGI. V gave up 6 bases and J gave up 0 bases, with 14 bases separating them. The CDR3 is 15 amino acids. The CDR3 DNA follows: TGTGCCAGCAGATTTACAGGGACTAACCAAGAGACCCAGTACTTC. Residues: CASRFTGTNQETQYF.

The CDR3, as DNA: TGCGCCAGCAGCTTCCTGACAGGAGCTAACTATGGCTACACCTTC. This encodes CASSFLTGANYGYTF. J is TRBJ1-2 and V is TRBV5-1, with D possibly matching TRBD1 (6 bases). CDR3 length: 15 residues. CDR1 is SGHRS, CDR2 YFSETQ, per germline. V was shortened by 2 bases and J by 0 bases, with 11 bases between the two germline ends.

The CDR3 DNA sequence: TGTGCCAGCAGCTCCGCCCAGGGGGGCACAGATACGCAGTATTTT. Its protein product is CASSSAQGGTDTQYF. The chain is built from TRBV7-9 and TRBJ2-3; TRBD1 aligns across 7 bases. The V segment lost 4 bases and the J segment 1 base; nucleotides outside the gene matches: 5. Per the germline V gene, CDR1 is SEHNR and CDR2 is FQNEAQ (reference sequence). The CDR3 consists of 15 residues.

The table lists this clone with a count of one. The genes are TRBV30 and TRBJ1-4; D perhaps matches TRBD1 (5 bases). V gave up 1 base and J gave up 8 bases, with 14 bases separating them. The CDR3 consists of 14 residues. Germline lookup yields CDR1 GTSNPN and CDR2 SVGIG (reference sequence). CDR3 DNA sequence: TGTGCCTGGAGTGCTACAACCCCAGGGGAAAAACTGTTTTTT. Translated: CAWSATTPGEKLFF.

The chain couples TRBV19 to TRBJ2-1; 11 bases are a match to TRBD2. The ends lost 7 bases at V and 8 bases at J; junction bases unmatched: 7. This CDR3 contains 14 residues. The V gene's germline CDR1 is LNHDA and CDR2 SQIVND (reference sequence). CDR3 in amino acids: CASTFLAGGDEQFF. CDR3 in DNA: TGTGCCAGTACCTTCCTAGCGGGGGGAGATGAGCAGTTCTTC.

The V and J genes are TRBV5-1 and TRBJ1-1, with TRBD1 as a possible D gene (5 bases). Germline V CDR1 and CDR2: SGHRS, YFSETQ. Trimming stripped 2 bases from V and 2 bases from J, with 13 bases between. The CDR3 runs to 15 residues. CDR3 DNA: TGCGCCAGCAGCTTTTGGGGGAGGGATAACACTGAAGCTTTCTTT. Its protein is CASSFWGRDNTEAFF.

The J gene is TRBJ1-2, the V gene TRBV7-6, with 9 nucleotides matching TRBD1. Germline lookup yields CDR1 SGHVS and CDR2 FNYEAQ. The CDR3 sequence is 16 residues long. V shed 1 base and J 3 bases; nucleotides not matched to a gene: 6. CDR3 loop: CASSLENRDRDYGYTF. As DNA, the CDR3 is TGTGCCAGCAGCTTAGAGAACCGGGACAGGGACTATGGCTACACCTTC.

The genes are TRBV2 and TRBJ1-1, with D perhaps TRBD1 (5 bases). V shed 4 bases and J shed 4 bases, with 16 bases lying between them. Germline CDR1 and CDR2: SNHLY and FYNNEI. The CDR3 runs to 15 residues. The CDR3 is CASSAGGGGLTEAFF. The CDR3, as DNA: TGTGCCAGCAGTGCCGGGGGGGGAGGTCTCACTGAAGCTTTCTTT.

The chain recombines TRBV12-3 or TRBV12-4 with TRBJ1-1; possibly TRBD1 for D (6 bases). CDR3 length: 11 residues. V dropped 5 bases and J dropped 10 bases, with 11 bases sitting between them. The CDR3: CASSNRVGAFF. The CDR3 region has the DNA TGTGCCAGCAGTAACAGGGTTGGAGCTTTCTTT.

The gene calls are TRBV27 and TRBJ2-7, with TRBD1 matching over 7 bases. The junction had 11 bases not matched to a gene; V was cut back by 5 bases and J by 4 bases. Germline CDR1 is MNHEY and CDR2 is SMNVEV (reference sequence). This CDR3 has 15 amino acids. The CDR3 loop reads CASSPTGQGEYEQYF. In nucleotides, the CDR3 is TGTGCCAGCAGTCCCACGGGGCAGGGGGAATACGAGCAGTACTTC.

This clone was counted between two and nine times. The chain employs TRBV5-6 and TRBJ1-1; 9 positions agree with TRBD1. There are 18 residues in the CDR3. The germline CDR1 and CDR2 sequences are SGHDT and YYEEEE. Trimming took 4 bases from V and 3 from J; bases not matched to a gene: 16. In DNA form, the CDR3 reads TGTGCCAGCAGCCGTACCAAGGGACAGGGCGGGTATGACACTGAAGCTTTCTTT. Translated: CASSRTKGQGGYDTEAFF.

The CDR3 loop is CASSQESSGQNANYGYTF. CDR3 in DNA: TGCGCCAGCAGCCAAGAATCTTCGGGACAAAACGCTAACTATGGCTACACCTTC. The V call is TRBV4-1, the J call TRBJ1-2, with D possibly being TRBD1 (6 bases). Trimming cost V 0 bases and J 0 bases, with 17 bases left between them. CDR1 MGHRA and CDR2 YSYEKL come from the germline V gene. The CDR3 contains 18 residues.

This chain connects TRBV7-2 to TRBJ2-1; 10 bases fit TRBD2. This CDR3 contains 15 residues. Per germline, CDR1 SGHTA and CDR2 FQGNSA. V dropped 3 bases and J dropped 7; count of bases not matched to a gene: 6. The CDR3 protein is CASSFTSGVLNEQFF. The CDR3 DNA sequence: TGTGCCAGCAGCTTTACTAGCGGGGTTTTGAATGAGCAGTTCTTC.

This clone appeared once. The genes are TRBV7-9 and TRBJ1-1; 8 nucleotides match TRBD1. There are 12 residues in the CDR3. Germline CDR1 reads SEHNR; CDR2 reads FQNEAQ (reference sequence). Trimming at V came to 5 bases and at J to 7 bases, leaving 3 bases not matched to a gene. CDR3 in amino acids: CASSRDRSEAFF. DNA of the CDR3: TGTGCCAGCAGCCGGGACAGGAGTGAAGCTTTCTTT.

The chain is built from TRBV11-3 and TRBJ1-1; maybe TRBD1 (6 bases). The germline V gene encodes CDR1 SGHNT and CDR2 YENEEA. Trimming took 1 base from V and 1 from J, leaving 22 bases between them. The CDR3 runs to 19 residues. The DNA of the CDR3 is TGTGCCAGCAGCTTAGGAGATGGACAGTCCCAGACATGGAACACTGAAGCTTTCTTT. Translating it yields CASSLGDGQSQTWNTEAFF. Variable domain in full (rest from reference TRBV11-3 and TRBJ1-1): EAGVVQSPRYKIIEKKQPVAFWCNPISGHNTLYWYLQNLGQGPELLIRYENEEAVDDSQLPKDRFSAERLKGVDSTLKIQPAELGDSAVYLCASSLGDGQSQTWNTEAFFGQGTRLTVV.

V and J are TRBV13 and TRBJ1-1, with TRBD1 matching over 9 bases. CDR1 PRHDT and CDR2 FYEKMQ come from the germline V gene (reference sequence). Trimming took 6 bases from V and 3 from J; bases not matched to a gene: 8. The CDR3 extends over 15 amino acids. The CDR3 DNA reads as TGTGCCAGCAGACGAGACAGGGGGAAAGACACTGAAGCTTTCTTT. It is translated as CASRRDRGKDTEAFF.

This clone was seen more than once but under ten times. The chain carries TRBV7-2 and TRBJ1-4; 10 bases match TRBD1. J gave up 6 bases and V 3 bases, and 1 base lay outside the gene matches. The CDR3 totals 14 residues. Germline V CDR1 and CDR2: SGHTA, FQGNSA. The CDR3 nucleotides are TGTGCCAGCAGCTTTGGACAGGGGGATGAAAAACTGTTTTTT. It codes for CASSFGQGDEKLFF.

Concerning this clone itself: A junction boundary mismatches the germline segment, possibly from a read error. The V and J genes are TRBV7-7 and TRBJ2-7, with TRBD1 as a possible D gene (6 bases). Germline assignment: CDR1 SSHAT and CDR2 FNYEAQ (reference sequence). The CDR3 is 13 amino acids. The CDR3 spells CASSQGHSYEQYF. The CDR3 DNA follows: TGTGCTAGCAGCCAGGGACACTCCTACGAGCAGTACTTC. Full variable domain (remainder filled in from reference TRBV7-7 and TRBJ2-7): GAGVSQSPRYKVTKRGQDVTLRCDPISSHATLYWYQQALGQGPEFLTYFNYEAQPDKSGLPSDRFSAERPEGSISTLTIQRTEQRDSAMYRCASSQGHSYEQYFGPGTRLTVT.